A single sample gave rise to the 5 T cell receptor beta chains below, sequenced in a study of OX40 agonist ivuxolimab in advanced cancers. This table comes from immunoSEQ multiplex PCR, and its TCRdb copy is limited to in-frame clones, with some not included. The sample lists 13,000 to 15,000 clones; roughly 80% were seen once. The sequenced sample was CD4+ or CD8+ T cells sorted from blood, obtained in a trial of the OX40 agonist ivuxolimab. These receptors were collected from an adult with an advanced solid tumor such as melanoma, head and neck, liver or kidney cancer.

This clone showed up just a few times. CDR3 coding DNA: TGTGTAAGGCCCTGGGACAGGGAAAAGTACCAGTACTTC. This translates into CVRPWDREKYQYF. This rearrangement joins TRBV25-1 to TRBJ2-5; TRBD1 agrees at 9 bases. From germline, CDR1 is MGHDK and CDR2 SYGVNS. This CDR3 has 13 residues.

This sequence joins TRBV21-1 and TRBJ2-1. TRBV21-1 counts as a pseudogene. The CDR3 sequence is 17 residues long. In DNA form, the CDR3 reads TGTGCCAGCAGCATGGGCCTGAGGCCAGCGCGAAACAATGAGCAGTTCTTC. As protein: CASSMGLRPARNNEQFF.

The chain is built from TRBV27 and TRBJ2-7, with 11 positions matching TRBD1. V dropped 6 bases and J dropped 4; count of bases not matched to a gene: 8. This CDR3 comprises 15 residues. Germline CDR1 reads MNHEY; CDR2 reads SMNVEV (reference sequence). DNA of the CDR3: TGTGCCAGCAGCCCCGGGACAGGGGGGAGTTACGAGCAGTACTTC. This encodes CASSPGTGGSYEQYF.

This CDR3 is CASSLTGTGLYEQYF. The CDR3, as DNA: TGCGCCAGCAGCTTGACCGGGACAGGGCTCTACGAGCAGTACTTC. The chain has TRBV5-1 and TRBJ2-7; 9 bases map to TRBD1. Germline values: CDR1 SGHRS, CDR2 YFSETQ. V was pared by 1 base and J by 3 bases, with 5 bases of the junction left unmatched. The CDR3 covers 15 residues.

This chain links TRBV9 with TRBJ2-3; D is uncertain. This CDR3 contains 15 residues. V lost 6 bases and J 2 bases, leaving 16 bases between the germline ends. In germline, CDR1 is SGDLS, CDR2 YYNGEE. In nucleotides, the CDR3 is TGTGCCAGCACCGATGACGAATTGACCACAGATACGCAGTATTTT. This translates into CASTDDELTTDTQYF.